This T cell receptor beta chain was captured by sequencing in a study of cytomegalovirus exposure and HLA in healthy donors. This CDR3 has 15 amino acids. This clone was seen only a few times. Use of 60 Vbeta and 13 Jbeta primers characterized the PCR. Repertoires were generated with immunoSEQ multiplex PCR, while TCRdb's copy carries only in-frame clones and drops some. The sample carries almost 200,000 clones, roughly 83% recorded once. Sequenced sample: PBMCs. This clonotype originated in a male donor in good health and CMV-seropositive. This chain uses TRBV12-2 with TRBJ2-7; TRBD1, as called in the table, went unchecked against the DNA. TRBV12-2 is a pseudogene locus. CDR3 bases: TGTGCAAGTCGCCTAGGACGGGGACAGGGCTACGAGCAGTACTTC. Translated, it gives CASRLGRGQGYEQYF.